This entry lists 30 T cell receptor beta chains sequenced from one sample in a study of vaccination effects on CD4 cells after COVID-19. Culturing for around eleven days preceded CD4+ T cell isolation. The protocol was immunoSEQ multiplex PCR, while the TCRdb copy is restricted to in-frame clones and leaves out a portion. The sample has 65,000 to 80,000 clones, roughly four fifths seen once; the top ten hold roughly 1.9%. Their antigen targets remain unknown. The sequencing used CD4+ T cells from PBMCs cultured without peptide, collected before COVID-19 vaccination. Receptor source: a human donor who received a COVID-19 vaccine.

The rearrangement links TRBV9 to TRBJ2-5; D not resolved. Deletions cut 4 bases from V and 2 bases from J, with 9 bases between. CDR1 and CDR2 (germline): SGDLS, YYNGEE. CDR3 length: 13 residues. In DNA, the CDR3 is TGTGCCAGCAGCATGCGTGGGCAAGAGACCCAGTACTTC. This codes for CASSMRGQETQYF.

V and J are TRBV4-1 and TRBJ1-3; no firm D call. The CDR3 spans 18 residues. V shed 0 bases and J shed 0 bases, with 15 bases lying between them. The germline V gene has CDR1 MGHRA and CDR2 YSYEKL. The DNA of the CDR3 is TGCGCCAGCAGCCAAGATCTGAGGTTATACCTCTCTGGAAACACCATATATTTT. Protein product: CASSQDLRLYLSGNTIYF.

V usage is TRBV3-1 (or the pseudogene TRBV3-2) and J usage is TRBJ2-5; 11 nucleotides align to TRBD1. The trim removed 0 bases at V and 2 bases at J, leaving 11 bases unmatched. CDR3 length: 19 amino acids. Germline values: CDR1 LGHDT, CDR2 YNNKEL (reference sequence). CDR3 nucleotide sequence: TGTGCCAGCAGCCAAGATCTATGGGTGGGACAGGGGGAACAAGAGACCCAGTACTTC. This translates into CASSQDLWVGQGEQETQYF.

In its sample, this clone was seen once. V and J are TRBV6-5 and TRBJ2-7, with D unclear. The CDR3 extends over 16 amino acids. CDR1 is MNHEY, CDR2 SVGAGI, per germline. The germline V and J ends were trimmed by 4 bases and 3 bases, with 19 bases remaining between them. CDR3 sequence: CASSSQVQPPLYEQYV. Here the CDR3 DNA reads TGTGCCAGCAGTTCCCAGGTTCAACCCCCCCTCTACGAGCAGTACGTC.

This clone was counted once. CDR3 sequence (DNA): TGCGCCAGCAGCTTGGGGGGGGGACAGCCCTATGGCTACACCTTC. Its translation: CASSLGGGQPYGYTF. V and J are TRBV5-1 and TRBJ1-2, with TRBD1 identical over 7 bases. The CDR3 consists of 15 residues. Germline CDR1 and CDR2: SGHRS and YFSETQ. V was pared by 0 bases and J by 4 bases, with 6 bases of the junction left unmatched.

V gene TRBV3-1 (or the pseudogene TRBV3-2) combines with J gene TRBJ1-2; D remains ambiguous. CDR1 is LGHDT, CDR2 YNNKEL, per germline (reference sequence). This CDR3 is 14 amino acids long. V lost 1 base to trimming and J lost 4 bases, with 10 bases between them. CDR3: CASSQVGPSYGYTF. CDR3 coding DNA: TGTGCCAGCAGCCAAGTGGGCCCCTCCTATGGCTACACCTTC.

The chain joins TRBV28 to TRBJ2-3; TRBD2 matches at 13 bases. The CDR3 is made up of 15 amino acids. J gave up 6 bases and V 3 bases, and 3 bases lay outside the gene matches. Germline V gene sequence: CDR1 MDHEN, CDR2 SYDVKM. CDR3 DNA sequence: TGTGCCAGCAGTTTGACTAGCGGGGGGCAGGATACGCAGTATTTT. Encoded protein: CASSLTSGGQDTQYF.

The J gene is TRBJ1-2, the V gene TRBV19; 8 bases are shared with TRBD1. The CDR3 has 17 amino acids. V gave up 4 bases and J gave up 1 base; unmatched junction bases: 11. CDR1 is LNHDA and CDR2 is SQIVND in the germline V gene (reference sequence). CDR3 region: CASSTRTGNLINYGYTF. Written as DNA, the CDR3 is TGTGCCAGTAGTACCAGGACAGGGAACCTTATTAACTATGGCTACACCTTC.

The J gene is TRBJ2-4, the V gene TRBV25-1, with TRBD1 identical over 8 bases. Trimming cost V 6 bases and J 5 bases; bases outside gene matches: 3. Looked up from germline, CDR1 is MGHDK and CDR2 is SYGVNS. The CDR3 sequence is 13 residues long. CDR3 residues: CASSRQGQNIQYF. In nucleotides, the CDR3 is TGTGCCAGCAGCCGACAGGGGCAAAACATTCAGTACTTC. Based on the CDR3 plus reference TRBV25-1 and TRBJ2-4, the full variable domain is EADIYQTPRYLVIGTGKKITLECSQTMGHDKMYWYQQDPGMELHLIHYSYGVNSTEKGDLSSESTVSRIRTEHFPLTLESARPSHTSQYLCASSRQGQNIQYFGAGTRLSVL.

The CDR3 is CAISGPPDTQYF. CDR3 bases: TGTGCCATCAGTGGGCCACCAGATACGCAGTATTTT. V is TRBV10-3 and J is TRBJ2-3; D remains unclear. Trimming removed 4 bases from V and 4 bases from J, with 6 bases in between. The CDR3 has 12 amino acids. Germline lookup yields CDR1 ENHRY and CDR2 SYGVKD.

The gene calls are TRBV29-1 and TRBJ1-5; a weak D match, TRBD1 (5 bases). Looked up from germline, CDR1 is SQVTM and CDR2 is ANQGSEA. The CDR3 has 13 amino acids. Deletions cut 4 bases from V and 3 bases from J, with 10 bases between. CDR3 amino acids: CSVGDYANQPQHF. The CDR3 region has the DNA TGCAGCGTTGGGGACTACGCCAATCAGCCCCAGCATTTT.

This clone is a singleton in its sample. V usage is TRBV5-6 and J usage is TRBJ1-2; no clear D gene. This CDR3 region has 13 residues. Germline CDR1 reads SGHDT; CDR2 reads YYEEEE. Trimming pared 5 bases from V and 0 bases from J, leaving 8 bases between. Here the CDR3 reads CASSQLPNYGYTF. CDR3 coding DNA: TGTGCCAGCAGTCAGCTACCTAACTATGGCTACACCTTC. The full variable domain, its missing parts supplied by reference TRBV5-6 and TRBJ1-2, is DAGVTQSPTHLIKTRGQQVTLRCSPKSGHDTVSWYQQALGQGPQFIFQYYEEEERQRGNFPDRFSGHQFPNYSSELNVNALLLGDSALYLCASSQLPNYGYTFGSGTRLTVV.

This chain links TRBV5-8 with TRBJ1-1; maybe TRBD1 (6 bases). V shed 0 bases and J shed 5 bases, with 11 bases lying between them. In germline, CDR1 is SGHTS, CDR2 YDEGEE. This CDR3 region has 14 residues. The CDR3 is CASSLGRGGTEAFF. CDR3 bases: TGTGCCAGCAGCTTGGGCAGGGGTGGGACTGAAGCTTTCTTT.

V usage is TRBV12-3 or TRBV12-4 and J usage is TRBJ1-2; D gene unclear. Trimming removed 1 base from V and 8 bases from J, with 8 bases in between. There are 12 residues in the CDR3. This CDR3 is CASSLGRRGYTF. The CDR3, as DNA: TGTGCCAGCAGTTTAGGACGACGCGGCTACACCTTC.

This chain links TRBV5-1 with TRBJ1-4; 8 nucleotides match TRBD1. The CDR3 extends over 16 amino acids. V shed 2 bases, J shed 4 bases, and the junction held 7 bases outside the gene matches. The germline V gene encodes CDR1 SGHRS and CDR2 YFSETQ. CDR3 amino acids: CASSFQGQVGNEKLFF. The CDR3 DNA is TGCGCCAGCAGCTTCCAGGGACAGGTCGGTAATGAAAAACTGTTTTTT.

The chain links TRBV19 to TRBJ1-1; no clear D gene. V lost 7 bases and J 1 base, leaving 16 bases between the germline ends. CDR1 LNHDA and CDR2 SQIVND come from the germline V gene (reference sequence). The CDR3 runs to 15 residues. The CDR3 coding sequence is TGTGCCAGTACTATGGGTGCCTCCACGAACACTGAAGCTTTCTTT. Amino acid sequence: CASTMGASTNTEAFF.

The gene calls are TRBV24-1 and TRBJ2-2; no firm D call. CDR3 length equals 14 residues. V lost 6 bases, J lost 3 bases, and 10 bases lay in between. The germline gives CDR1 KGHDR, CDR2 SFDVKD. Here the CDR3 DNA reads TGTGCCACCAGTCTCCCGTCAGACACCGGGGAGCTGTTTTTT. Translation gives CATSLPSDTGELFF.

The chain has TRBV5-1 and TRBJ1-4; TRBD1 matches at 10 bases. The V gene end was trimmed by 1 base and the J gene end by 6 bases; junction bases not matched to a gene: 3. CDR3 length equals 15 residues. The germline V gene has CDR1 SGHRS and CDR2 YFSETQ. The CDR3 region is CASSLLTGGDEKLFF. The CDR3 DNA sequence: TGCGCCAGCAGCTTGTTGACAGGGGGCGATGAAAAACTGTTTTTT.

This CDR3 reads CASSLGRGLTDTQYF. The CDR3 nucleotides are TGTGCCAGCAGCTTAGGTAGGGGGTTGACAGATACGCAGTATTTT. The rearrangement joins TRBV7-2 to TRBJ2-3, with D possibly matching TRBD1 (6 bases). Germline CDR1 reads SGHTA; CDR2 reads FQGNSA. The CDR3 spans 15 residues. Between the trimmed V and J ends, which lost 1 base and 3 bases, there was a span of 11 bases.

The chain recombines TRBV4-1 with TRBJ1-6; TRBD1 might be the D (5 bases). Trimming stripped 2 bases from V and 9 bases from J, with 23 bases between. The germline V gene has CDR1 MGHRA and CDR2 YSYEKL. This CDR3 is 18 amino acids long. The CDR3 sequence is CASSQLRGRQVSASPLHF. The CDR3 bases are TGCGCCAGCAGCCAATTAAGGGGCCGGCAAGTATCCGCTTCACCCCTCCACTTT.

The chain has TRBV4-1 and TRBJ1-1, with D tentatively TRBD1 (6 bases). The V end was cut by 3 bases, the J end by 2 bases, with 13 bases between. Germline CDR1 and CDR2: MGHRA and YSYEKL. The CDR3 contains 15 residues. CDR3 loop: CASSQRTASNTEAFF. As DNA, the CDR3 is TGCGCCAGCAGCCAGAGGACAGCGTCTAACACTGAAGCTTTCTTT.

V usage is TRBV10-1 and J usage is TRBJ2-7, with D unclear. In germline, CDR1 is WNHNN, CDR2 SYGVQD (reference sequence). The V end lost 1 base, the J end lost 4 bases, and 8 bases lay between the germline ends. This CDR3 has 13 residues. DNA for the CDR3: TGCGCCAGCAGTGAGTGCCGGCCTTACGAGCAGTACGTC. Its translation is CASSECRPYEQYV.

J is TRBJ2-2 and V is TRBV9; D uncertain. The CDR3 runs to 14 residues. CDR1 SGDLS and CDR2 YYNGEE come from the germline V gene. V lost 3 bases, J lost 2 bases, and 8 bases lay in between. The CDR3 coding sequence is TGTGCCAGCAGCGCCTTAGTTAACACCGGGGAGCTGTTTTTT. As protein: CASSALVNTGELFF.

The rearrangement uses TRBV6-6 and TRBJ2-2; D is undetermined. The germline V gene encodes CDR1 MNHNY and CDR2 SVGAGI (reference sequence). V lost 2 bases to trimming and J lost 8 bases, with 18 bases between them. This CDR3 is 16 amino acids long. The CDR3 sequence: CASSYAHRLRPGELFF. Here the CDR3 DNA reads TGTGCCAGCAGTTACGCGCATCGACTTAGGCCAGGGGAGCTGTTTTTT.

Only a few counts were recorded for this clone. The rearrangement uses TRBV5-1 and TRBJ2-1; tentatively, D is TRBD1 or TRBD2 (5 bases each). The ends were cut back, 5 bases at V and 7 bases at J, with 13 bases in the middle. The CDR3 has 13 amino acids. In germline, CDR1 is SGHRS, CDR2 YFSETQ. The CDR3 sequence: CASRRDPGNEQFF. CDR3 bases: TGCGCCAGCAGACGGGACCCGGGGAATGAGCAGTTCTTC.

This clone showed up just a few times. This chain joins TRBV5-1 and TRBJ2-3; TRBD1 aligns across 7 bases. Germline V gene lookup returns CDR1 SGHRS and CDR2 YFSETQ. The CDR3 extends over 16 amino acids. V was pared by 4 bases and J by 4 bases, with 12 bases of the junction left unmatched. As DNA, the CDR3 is TGCGCCAGCAGCCCGGGACAGACAACCTCCCCAGATACGCAGTATTTT. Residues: CASSPGQTTSPDTQYF. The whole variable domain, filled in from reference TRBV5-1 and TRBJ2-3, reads KAGVTQTPRYLIKTRGQQVTLSCSPISGHRSVSWYQQTPGQGLQFLFEYFSETQRNKGNFPGRFSGRQFSNSRSEMNVSTLELGDSALYLCASSPGQTTSPDTQYFGPGTRLTVL.

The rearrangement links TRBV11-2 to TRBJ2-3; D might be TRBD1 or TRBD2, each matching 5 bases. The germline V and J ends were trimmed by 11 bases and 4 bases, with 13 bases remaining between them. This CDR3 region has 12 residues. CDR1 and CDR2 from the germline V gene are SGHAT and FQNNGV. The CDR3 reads CAGPGLADTQYF. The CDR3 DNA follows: TGTGCCGGCCCGGGGCTCGCAGATACGCAGTATTTT. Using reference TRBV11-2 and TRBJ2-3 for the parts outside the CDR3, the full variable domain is EAGVAQSPRYKIIEKRQSVAFWCNPISGHATLYWYQQILGQGPKLLIQFQNNGVVDDSQLPKDRFSAERLKGVDSTLKIQPAKLEDSAVYLCAGPGLADTQYFGPGTRLTVL.

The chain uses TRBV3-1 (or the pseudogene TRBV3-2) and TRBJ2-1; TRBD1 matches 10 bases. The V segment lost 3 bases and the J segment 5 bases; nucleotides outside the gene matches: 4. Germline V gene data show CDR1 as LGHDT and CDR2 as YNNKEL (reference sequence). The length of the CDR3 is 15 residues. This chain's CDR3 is CASSQSGTGDNEQFF. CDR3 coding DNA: TGTGCCAGCAGCCAGTCCGGGACAGGGGACAATGAGCAGTTCTTC.

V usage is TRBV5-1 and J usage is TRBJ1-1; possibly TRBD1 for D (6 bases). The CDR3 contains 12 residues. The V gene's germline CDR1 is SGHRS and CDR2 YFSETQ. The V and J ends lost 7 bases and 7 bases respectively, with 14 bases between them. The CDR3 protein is CASEDRRGEAFF. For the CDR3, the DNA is TGCGCCAGCGAGGACAGACGCGGTGAAGCTTTCTTT. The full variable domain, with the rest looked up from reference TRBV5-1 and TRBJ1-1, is KAGVTQTPRYLIKTRGQQVTLSCSPISGHRSVSWYQQTPGQGLQFLFEYFSETQRNKGNFPGRFSGRQFSNSRSEMNVSTLELGDSALYLCASEDRRGEAFFGQGTRLTVV.

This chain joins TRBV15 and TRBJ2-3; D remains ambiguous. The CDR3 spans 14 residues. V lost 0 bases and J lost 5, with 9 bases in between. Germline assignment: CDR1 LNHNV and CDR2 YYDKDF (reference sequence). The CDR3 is CATSRDTWEDTQYF. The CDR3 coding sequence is TGTGCCACCAGCAGAGACACGTGGGAAGATACGCAGTATTTT. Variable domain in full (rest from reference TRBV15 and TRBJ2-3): DAMVIQNPRYQVTQFGKPVTLSCSQTLNHNVMYWYQQKSSQAPKLLFHYYDKDFNNEADTPDNFQSRRPNTSFCFLDIRSPGLGDTAMYLCATSRDTWEDTQYFGPGTRLTVL.